This T cell receptor beta chain appears in the sequencing data of a study of blood T cell repertoires in COVID-19. J lost 3 bases, V lost 5 bases, and 7 bases had no gene match. Germline CDR1 LNHDA, CDR2 SQIVND (reference sequence). This CDR3 region has 16 residues. In the source study's methods: Estimation of nucleated cell counts was performed using reference gene primer amplification. Sequencing used immunoSEQ multiplex PCR; TCRdb keeps in-frame clones, though not all of them. Clonal size and the V and J genes are those of that table, whereas D and trimming came from the DNA. Among approximately 150,000 clones listed, approximately 80% were seen once. Seattle researchers signed up patients amid active infection and tracked them longitudinally.

The TCR originated in a woman older than 75 with COVID-19, enrolled during active disease. The chain is built from TRBV19 and TRBJ2-7, with 13 bases fitting TRBD2. Sequenced material: peripheral blood. The CDR3 sequence is CASSPGTSGTIYEQYF. The CDR3 DNA sequence: TGTGCCAGTAGTCCCGGGACTAGCGGGACAATCTACGAGCAGTACTTC.